A single sample gave rise to the 10 T cell receptor beta chains below, sequenced in a study of blood T cell repertoires in COVID-19. Clones were read by immunoSEQ multiplex PCR, and TCRdb kept only the in-frame ones, dropping some. In the table there are just over 250,000 clones, about nine tenths of which are singletons. The source material was peripheral blood. These receptors were taken from a man aged 60 to 69 who had recovered from COVID-19.

This chain connects TRBV6-5 to TRBJ2-3, with a tentative D call TRBD1 (6 bases). Looked up from germline, CDR1 is MNHEY and CDR2 is SVGAGI. CDR3 size: 14 residues. V lost 7 bases to trimming and J lost 5 bases, with 16 bases between them. The CDR3 spells CASTPRVRGDTQYF. In nucleotides, the CDR3 is TGTGCCAGCACCCCTCGTGTCAGGGGAGATACGCAGTATTTT.

This sequence joins TRBV15 and TRBJ2-7; 9 positions match TRBD2. The CDR3 has 12 amino acids. J gave up 10 bases and V 3 bases, and 4 bases lay outside the gene matches. The germline CDR1 and CDR2 sequences are LNHNV and YYDKDF (reference sequence). Here the CDR3 reads CATSSLAGLQYF. DNA of the CDR3: TGTGCCACCAGCAGCCTAGCGGGGCTACAGTACTTC. Full variable domain (outside the CDR3, taken from reference TRBV15 and TRBJ2-7): DAMVIQNPRYQVTQFGKPVTLSCSQTLNHNVMYWYQQKSSQAPKLLFHYYDKDFNNEADTPDNFQSRRPNTSFCFLDIRSPGLGDTAMYLCATSSLAGLQYFGPGTRLTVT.

On this clone: The junction shows a germline mismatch at one end, possibly a read error. The chain couples TRBV6-5 to TRBJ1-5; maybe TRBD1 (6 bases). The length of the CDR3 is 14 residues. Germline CDR1 and CDR2: MNHEY and SVGAGI. CDR3 nucleotide sequence: TGTGCCAGCAGGCCGAAGAACAGGGAAACCCAGACGAAATTT. Its protein product is CASRPKNRETQTKF.

This clone has a handful of counts. The chain employs TRBV2 and TRBJ1-5; 8 nucleotides agree with TRBD1. The CDR3 covers 14 residues. Per germline, CDR1 SNHLY and CDR2 FYNNEI. Germline trimming cut 4 bases from V and 5 bases from J; bases unmatched to any gene: 4. The CDR3 reads CASSGTGGHQPQHF. CDR3 coding DNA: TGTGCCAGCAGTGGAACAGGGGGTCATCAGCCCCAGCATTTT.

The rearrangement links TRBV7-6 to TRBJ2-3, with 9 bases identical to TRBD2. The CDR3 is made up of 16 amino acids. The germline CDR1 and CDR2 sequences are SGHVS and FNYEAQ. J lost 2 bases, V lost 2 bases, and 5 bases had no gene match. The CDR3 nucleotides are TGTGCCAGCAGCTTACCCAGCGGGGGGTCCACAGATACGCAGTATTTT. Its protein is CASSLPSGGSTDTQYF.

The J gene is TRBJ2-7, the V gene TRBV4-1; TRBD1 is a possible D gene (5 bases). Germline CDR1 and CDR2: MGHRA and YSYEKL. V was cut by 0 bases and J by 2 bases, with 11 bases left in between. The CDR3 consists of 15 residues. The CDR3 is CASSQDPDSTYEQYF. CDR3 DNA sequence: TGCGCCAGCAGCCAAGACCCAGACAGTACCTACGAGCAGTACTTC.

In DNA form, the CDR3 reads TGTGCCAGCAGTTCCCCTCGGGAGAACACTGAAGCTTTCTTT. Translated, it gives CASSSPRENTEAFF. This chain links TRBV6-5 with TRBJ1-1; D is unresolved. This CDR3 spans 14 amino acids. Trimming shortened V by 4 bases and J by 1 base, and 10 bases separated the two germline ends. Germline CDR1 MNHEY, CDR2 SVGAGI.

The rearrangement links TRBV6-5 to TRBJ2-1, with 10 nucleotides matching TRBD1. Per the germline V gene, CDR1 is MNHEY and CDR2 is SVGAGI. The V and J ends lost 6 bases and 2 bases, in that order; junction bases with no gene match: 4. The CDR3 spans 15 residues. The CDR3 region has the DNA TGTGCCAGCAGAGAGACAGGGGGCCCCTACAATGAGCAGTTCTTC. Translated, it gives CASRETGGPYNEQFF.

This rearrangement joins TRBV7-6 to TRBJ2-3, with D maybe TRBD2 (6 bases). The V end lost 3 bases, the J end lost 5 bases, and 18 bases lay between the germline ends. The CDR3 runs to 16 residues. Germline loops: CDR1 SGHVS, CDR2 FNYEAQ. The DNA of the CDR3 is TGTGCCAGCAGCTTCCGGGACTCCGCCCCCCTAGATACGCAGTATTTT. Its protein is CASSFRDSAPLDTQYF.

The genes are TRBV13 and TRBJ1-1; 9 nucleotides align to TRBD1. The V gene end was trimmed by 2 bases and the J gene end by 0 bases; junction bases not matched to a gene: 16. CDR3 length: 20 amino acids. The germline gives CDR1 PRHDT, CDR2 FYEKMQ (reference sequence). The CDR3 nucleotides read TGTGCCAGCAGCTTAAACCCCTGGGGGACAGGGCCACGGTTGAACACTGAAGCTTTCTTT. Translation: CASSLNPWGTGPRLNTEAFF. The variable domain in full, with the rest retrieved from reference TRBV13 and TRBJ1-1, is AAGVIQSPRHLIKEKRETATLKCYPIPRHDTVYWYQQGPGQDPQFLISFYEKMQSDKGSIPDRFSAQQFSDYHSELNMSSLELGDSALYFCASSLNPWGTGPRLNTEAFFGQGTRLTVV.